A selection of T cell receptor beta chains follows, all from one sample in a study of cytomegalovirus exposure and HLA in healthy donors. The repertoire was sequenced with immunoSEQ multiplex PCR; TCRdb's copy has only in-frame clones and lacks some. The sample records about 120,000 clones, around three quarters being singletons. Sequencing used PBMCs. The receptors come from a man aged 25-45 years in good health and CMV-seropositive. Both conserved end residues are part of each CDR3. A row's size may be missing; if present it is once, few, many or a size class.

clone_size: .
v_call: TRBV5-4
cdr3_aa: CASIQGASGGETQYF

clone_size: .
v_call: TRBV19
cdr3_aa: CASSTRLRGLSNQPQHF

clone_size: .
v_call: TRBV28
cdr3_aa: CASTSPSFGSFGKLFF

clone_size: .
v_call: TRBV19
cdr3_aa: CASRRAGKNTEAFF

clone_size: .
v_call: TRBV7-2
cdr3_aa: CASSPGGGRGNTIYF

clone_size: .
v_call: TRBV6-5
cdr3_aa: CASSQGQASNYGYTF

clone_size: .
v_call: TRBV15
cdr3_aa: CATSSKDSQIYGYTF

clone_size: few
v_call: TRBV7-9
cdr3_aa: CASSLVSGGDTQYF

clone_size: .
v_call: TRBV5-4
cdr3_aa: CASSHRPPTSGINIQYF

clone_size: .
v_call: TRBV7-8
cdr3_aa: CASSLEEGTDTQYF

clone_size: .
v_call: TRBV7-9
cdr3_aa: CASSSRQGAGTEAFF

clone_size: .
v_call: TRBV6-6
cdr3_aa: CASTNPGNNQPQHF

clone_size: .
v_call: TRBV28
cdr3_aa: CASSVEGGYTF

clone_size: .
v_call: TRBV5-1
cdr3_aa: CASSLSGGAGYNEQFF

clone_size: .
v_call: TRBV7-9
cdr3_aa: CSSSSSGGISDTQYF

clone_size: .
v_call: TRBV6-1
cdr3_aa: CASRATGTGGQPQHF

clone_size: .
v_call: TRBV7-8
cdr3_aa: CASSLYGDYYYGYTF

clone_size: .
v_call: TRBV4-2
cdr3_aa: CASSRSVSSNSYEQYF

clone_size: .
v_call: TRBV6-1
cdr3_aa: CASIEGEPDEQYF